Presented here are 13 T cell receptor beta chains from one specimen sequenced in a study of shared clonotypes between healthy human individuals. TCRdb's table, derived via immunoSEQ multiplex PCR, lists solely in-frame clones and lacks some. The repertoire holds hundreds of thousands of clones, with around 72% as singletons. The sample consisted of memory CD4+ T cells sorted from blood. Described subset: CD45RA-negative fraction. These receptors all stem from a woman aged 25 to 39 in good health.

DNA for the CDR3: TGCGCCAGCAGCCAAAATCTTTTTAGGGGCCCCTCTGGGGCCAACGTCCTGACTTTC. Translated, it gives CASSQNLFRGPSGANVLTF. The chain links TRBV4-1 to TRBJ2-6, with D possibly being TRBD1 (5 bases). CDR3 size: 19 residues. From germline, CDR1 is MGHRA and CDR2 YSYEKL. V was clipped by 2 bases and J by 0 bases, with 17 bases between them.

This clone was seen once. V usage is TRBV5-1 and J usage is TRBJ2-3; 7 bases line up with TRBD2. CDR3 length: 16 amino acids. Trimming cost V 2 bases and J 2 bases; bases outside gene matches: 8. Germline V lookup: CDR1 SGHRS, CDR2 YFSETQ. CDR3 coding DNA: TGCGCCAGCAGCTTCGCCGGGAGGCCCCCCACAGATACGCAGTATTTT. Amino acids: CASSFAGRPPTDTQYF.

For the CDR3, the DNA is TGTGCCAGCAGTCAGGTTGGCGCGGGGTATGGCTACACCTTC. It is translated as CASSQVGAGYGYTF. J is TRBJ1-2 and V is TRBV11-2; D gene ambiguous. Trimming removed 6 bases from V and 5 bases from J, with 16 bases in between. Per germline, CDR1 SGHAT and CDR2 FQNNGV. The CDR3 contains 14 residues.

The rearrangement joins TRBV6-1 to TRBJ2-5, with no clear D. This CDR3 comprises 13 residues. V was pared by 6 bases and J by 4 bases, with 12 bases between. Germline V CDR1 and CDR2: MNHNS, SASEGT. CDR3 nucleotides: TGTGCCAGCAGGCGGTTTTCCCCAGAGACCCAGTACTTC. The encoded protein is CASRRFSPETQYF.

There are many counts of this clone. Other nucleotide sequences in the sample specify the same CDR3. The gene calls are TRBV20-1 and TRBJ2-7, with 7 bases that match TRBD2. V trimming: 6 bases; J trimming: 4 bases; junction bases outside the gene matches: 3. This CDR3 comprises 11 residues. The germline V gene has CDR1 DFQATT and CDR2 SNEGSKA (reference sequence). The CDR3 nucleotides are TGCAGTGCCGGACTAGTATACGAGCAGTACTTC. It encodes CSAGLVYEQYF.

On this clone: This sample includes further DNA sequences coding for the same CDR3. The V call is TRBV30, the J call TRBJ1-4, with D possibly matching TRBD1 (5 bases). Germline lookup yields CDR1 GTSNPN and CDR2 SVGIG (reference sequence). V was cut by 1 base and J by 0 bases, with 6 bases left in between. CDR3 size: 14 residues. CDR3: CAWSGGATNEKLFF. CDR3 DNA sequence: TGTGCCTGGAGTGGAGGGGCAACTAATGAAAAACTGTTTTTT.

This clone has a handful of counts. This chain uses TRBV14 with TRBJ2-7; D ambiguous. The CDR3 covers 13 residues. V gave up 1 base and J gave up 6 bases, with 10 bases separating them. The germline gives CDR1 SGHDN, CDR2 FVKESK. CDR3 bases: TGTGCCAGCAGCCAAGGACGAGCATTCGAGCAGTACTTC. It is translated as CASSQGRAFEQYF.

This chain uses TRBV7-8 with TRBJ1-4; D is unclear. Trimming left V 0 bases short and J 5 bases short, with 13 bases between. This CDR3 has 16 residues. Germline loops: CDR1 SGHVS, CDR2 FQNEAQ. The CDR3 nucleotides are TGTGCCAGCAGCTTAGCCCGCCGGGCGCTGAATGAAAAACTGTTTTTT. It yields the protein CASSLARRALNEKLFF. Drawing the rest from reference TRBV7-8 and TRBJ1-4, the complete variable domain is GAGVSQSPRYKVAKRGQDVALRCDPISGHVSLFWYQQALGQGPEFLTYFQNEAQLDKSGLPSDRFFAERPEGSVSTLKIQRTQQEDSAVYLCASSLARRALNEKLFFGSGTQLSVL.

There are a few counts of this clone. The chain has TRBV5-1 and TRBJ2-3; TRBD2 is a possible D gene (5 bases). Trimming removed 0 bases from V and 6 bases from J, with 11 bases in between. CDR1 and CDR2 (germline): SGHRS, YFSETQ. The CDR3 is 14 residues long. The CDR3 coding sequence is TGCGCCAGCAGCTTGGCAATCGGGGAGGATACGCAGTATTTT. This sequence encodes CASSLAIGEDTQYF.

With respect to this clone: This sample includes further DNA sequences coding for the same CDR3. V gene TRBV5-1 combines with J gene TRBJ2-1; 9 nucleotides line up with TRBD1. CDR3 size: 15 residues. V was pared by 4 bases and J by 1 base, with 3 bases of the junction left unmatched. From germline, CDR1 is SGHRS and CDR2 YFSETQ. This CDR3 reads CASSEDRGSYNEQFF. The CDR3 region has the DNA TGCGCCAGCAGCGAGGACAGGGGATCCTACAATGAGCAGTTCTTC.

In regard to this clone: This likely came from a read error, as a far larger clone is one base away. The gene calls are TRBV6-1 and TRBJ2-7, with D tentatively TRBD2 (5 bases). Germline V gene data show CDR1 as MNHNS and CDR2 as SASEGT. Trimming removed 7 bases at V and 2 bases at J, with 15 bases between. The CDR3 covers 14 residues. CDR3 DNA: TGTGCCAGCAATCTAGGGTGGAGGCCCTACGAGCAGTACTTC. It is translated as CASNLGWRPYEQYF.

The CDR3 protein is CASSLVSGRLREQYF. The CDR3 coding sequence is TGTGCCAGCAGCTTGGTTAGCGGGAGGCTCCGCGAGCAGTACTTC. The chain recombines TRBV5-4 with TRBJ2-7, with 10 bases aligning to TRBD2. Trimming at V came to 0 bases and at J to 6 bases, leaving 6 bases not matched to a gene. The CDR3 runs to 15 residues. The germline V gene encodes CDR1 SGHNT and CDR2 YYREEE (reference sequence).

This clone was observed a handful of times. The J gene is TRBJ1-2, the V gene TRBV7-9; D is perhaps TRBD1 (5 bases). Trimming removed 4 bases from V and 4 bases from J, with 19 bases in between. Germline values: CDR1 SEHNR, CDR2 FQNEAQ (reference sequence). CDR3 length equals 16 residues. CDR3 loop: CASSSDGGPSGYGYTF. CDR3 DNA sequence: TGTGCCAGCAGCTCGGATGGGGGACCTTCGGGCTATGGCTACACCTTC. Drawing the rest from reference TRBV7-9 and TRBJ1-2, the complete variable domain is DTGVSQNPRHKITKRGQNVTFRCDPISEHNRLYWYRQTLGQGPEFLTYFQNEAQLEKSRLLSDRFSAERPKGSFSTLEIQRTEQGDSAMYLCASSSDGGPSGYGYTFGSGTRLTVV.